Sequencing of this T cell receptor beta chain was carried out in a study of T cell responses to AZD1222 COVID-19 vaccine. Study-wide points: Among AZD1222 vaccinees, only 5 to 7 were seropositive at baseline.

Sequenced by immunoSEQ multiplex PCR; TCRdb stores in-frame clones only, minus some. The sample lists under 150,000 clones, over 75% occurring once. A word on this clone: Its antigen is currently unknown.

V lost 4 bases and J lost 3, with 8 bases in between. The CDR3 has 12 residues. Germline V lookup: CDR1 SGHKS, CDR2 YYEKEE (reference sequence). The receptor's source is an adult in good health. The chain has TRBV5-5 and TRBJ2-7; tentative D call: TRBD1 (6 bases). Here the sequenced sample was peripheral blood, taken on day 0 of AZD1222 vaccination. The CDR3 sequence is CASSRDNYEQYF. In DNA form, the CDR3 reads TGTGCCAGCAGCCGGGACAACTACGAGCAGTACTTC.